The sequence of this TCR beta chain was determined in a study of CD8 T cells in ankylosing spondylitis. TCRdb recomputed calls from the 5' RACE reads with MiXCR, one row per CDR3 protein. Among 250,000 to 400,000 distinct CDR3 sequences listed, approximately 10% were seen once. This clonotype was observed at least ten times. CDR1 and CDR2 (germline): SGHTA, FQGTGA. V trimming: 8 bases; J trimming: 7 bases; junction bases outside the gene matches: 3. The CDR3 totals 13 residues. The J gene is TRBJ2-1, the V gene TRBV7-3; 12 nucleotides align to TRBD2. The sequencing sample was made of blood, either unsorted or a sorted T cell fraction (not recorded which). The receptor comes from a female donor with ankylosing spondylitis or in good health (not recorded which). CDR3 protein: CASGLAGRNEQFF. The DNA of the CDR3 is TGTGCCAGCGGACTAGCGGGAAGGAATGAGCAGTTCTTC.